This T cell receptor beta chain was captured by sequencing in a study of T cells expressing NK-cell markers. For the study at large: Sequencing covered eight donors, seven HCMV-seropositive and one seronegative.

TCRdb reprocessed the 5' RACE reads; each CDR3 protein has one entry and no DNA is given. The sample holds 160,000 or so distinct CDR3 sequences. CDR3 length equals 18 residues. Germline V gene data show CDR1 as SQVTM and CDR2 as ANQGSEA. The rearrangement joins TRBV29-1 to TRBJ2-1; TCRdb's assignment of TRBD2 cannot be checked, as there is no DNA. The source is a woman aged 18 to 69 in good health. Sequences were obtained from blood T cells: a sorted CD56 or NKG2C T cell subset, CD4+ or CD8+ T cells, or bulk PBMC T cells (not recorded which). Here the CDR3 reads CSHSRGRRTSGRIGEQFF.